This passage covers 8 T cell receptor beta chains from one sample sequenced in a study of blood T cells in healthy people across ages. Sample-barcoded 5' priming and a J-beta primer mix drove a second PCR of about 7 to 11 cycles. Using its own MiXCR run on the 5' RACE reads, TCRdb lists one record per CDR3 protein. The table includes roughly 900,000 distinct CDR3 sequences, roughly 43% detected once. The sequencing input was blood. The origin of the receptors is a man between 25 and 39 years old in good health.

The count of this clonotype is one. The CDR3 loop is CSVEGGLTDTQYF. The CDR3, as DNA: TGCAGCGTGGAGGGGGGGCTCACAGATACGCAGTATTTT. The J gene is TRBJ2-3, the V gene TRBV29-1; a weak D match, TRBD2 (7 bases). CDR1 SQVTM and CDR2 ANQGSEA come from the germline V gene. V dropped 6 bases and J dropped 2 bases, with 12 bases sitting between them. The CDR3 is 13 amino acids.

This clonotype was picked up a small number of times. The V call is TRBV29-1, the J call TRBJ1-2, with 7 bases aligning to TRBD1. J was trimmed by 2 bases and V by 7 bases; bases with no gene match: 4. Germline V lookup: CDR1 SQVTM, CDR2 ANQGSEA. This CDR3 region has 12 residues. This CDR3 reads CSGMDRNYGYTF. In DNA, the CDR3 is TGCAGCGGGATGGACAGGAACTATGGCTACACCTTC. Using reference TRBV29-1 and TRBJ1-2 for the parts outside the CDR3, the full variable domain is SAVISQKPSRDICQRGTSLTIQCQVDSQVTMMFWYRQQPGQSLTLIATANQGSEATYESGFVIDKFPISRPNLTFSTLTVSNMSPEDSSIYLCSGMDRNYGYTFGSGTRLTVV.

This rearrangement joins TRBV11-3 to TRBJ1-2; D is perhaps TRBD1 (5 bases). Trimming took off 1 base at V and 4 bases at J, with 13 bases between the two ends. Germline V lookup: CDR1 SGHNT, CDR2 YENEEA. The CDR3 runs to 15 residues. Here the CDR3 reads CASSLGQPETYGYTF. In nucleotides, the CDR3 is TGTGCCAGCAGCTTAGGACAGCCCGAGACCTATGGCTACACCTTC. The complete variable domain, with remaining parts taken from reference TRBV11-3 and TRBJ1-2, reads EAGVVQSPRYKIIEKKQPVAFWCNPISGHNTLYWYLQNLGQGPELLIRYENEEAVDDSQLPKDRFSAERLKGVDSTLKIQPAELGDSAVYLCASSLGQPETYGYTFGSGTRLTVV.

J is TRBJ2-7 and V is TRBV6-5, with TRBD2 matching 8 bases. The CDR3 runs 14 residues. Trimming cost V 2 bases and J 3 bases; bases outside gene matches: 3. Germline loops: CDR1 MNHEY, CDR2 SVGAGI. The CDR3 region is CASSYRLASYEQYF. CDR3 nucleotides: TGTGCCAGCAGTTACCGACTAGCGAGCTACGAGCAGTACTTC.

The chain is built from TRBV4-1 and TRBJ1-1; D is unresolved. Trimming stripped 0 bases from V and 1 base from J, with 6 bases between. The CDR3 has 14 residues. CDR1 is MGHRA, CDR2 YSYEKL, per germline. The DNA of the CDR3 is TGCGCCAGCAGCCAAGATACTTCGAACACTGAAGCTTTCTTT. It yields the protein CASSQDTSNTEAFF.

This clonotype came up many times. This chain links TRBV9 with TRBJ1-2; D ambiguous. V was shortened by 4 bases and J by 1 base, with 5 bases between the two germline ends. CDR1 and CDR2 (germline): SGDLS, YYNGEE. This CDR3 is 12 amino acids long. The CDR3 DNA is TGTGCCAGCAGCATAGATAACTATGGCTACACCTTC. Its translation: CASSIDNYGYTF.

This clonotype was picked up a small number of times. The chain is built from TRBV4-1 and TRBJ1-5; 7 bases align to TRBD1. V lost 6 bases and J lost 2; bases outside the gene matches: 4. CDR1 and CDR2 from the germline V gene are MGHRA and YSYEKL. The CDR3 contains 14 residues. The DNA for the CDR3 is TGCGCCAGCAGTCGGGGGACAGGCAATCAGCCCCAGCATTTT. Protein product: CASSRGTGNQPQHF.

This clonotype was detected a few times. V gene TRBV20-1 combines with J gene TRBJ1-2; TRBD1 is a possible D gene (5 bases). The CDR3 loop spans 13 amino acids. With 6 bases removed from V and 4 bases from J, the gap between germline ends came to 15 bases. Per germline, CDR1 DFQATT and CDR2 SNEGSKA (reference sequence). The CDR3: CSAALTGGYGYTF. For the CDR3, the DNA is TGCAGTGCCGCCTTGACGGGGGGCTATGGCTACACCTTC.